The 22 T cell receptor beta chains presented below share a single source sample, sequenced in a study of spatial heterogeneity in lung cancer. TCRdb used MiXCR to reprocess the 5' RACE reads, holding one entry per CDR3 protein. Of 50,000 or so distinct CDR3 sequences in the sample, 12% were seen once. This sample's time point: blood at routine non-recurrence follow-up after resection. Here the sequenced sample was PBMCs, taken at follow-up. These receptors all stem from a male donor with early-stage non-small cell lung cancer.

This clonotype was detected many times. This chain connects TRBV5-3 to TRBJ1-5; 7 nucleotides align to TRBD1. TRBV5-3 is filed as an ORF, its function uncertain. The CDR3 is made up of 15 amino acids. J was trimmed by 11 bases and V by 10 bases; bases with no gene match: 21. This chain's CDR3 is CAGSTGAGAHMAQHF. CDR3 coding DNA: TGTGCCGGTAGCACAGGGGCAGGGGCTCATATGGCCCAGCATTTT.

This clonotype showed up many times. The gene calls are TRBV24-1 and TRBJ2-5; D perhaps matches TRBD2 (5 bases). The CDR3 has 15 residues. CDR1 KGHDR and CDR2 SFDVKD come from the germline V gene. Between the trimmed V and J ends, which lost 4 bases and 4 bases, there was a span of 15 bases. The CDR3 region has the DNA TGTGCCACCAGTGACGGGGATATCAGCGGAGAGACCCAGTACTTC. It specifies CATSDGDISGETQYF.

This clonotype was seen ten or more times. V usage is TRBV5-5 and J usage is TRBJ2-1; D perhaps matches TRBD1 (6 bases). This CDR3 region has 13 residues. Trimming removed 4 bases at V and 8 bases at J, with 13 bases between. Germline lookup yields CDR1 SGHKS and CDR2 YYEKEE (reference sequence). CDR3 nucleotide sequence: TGTGCCAGCAGCGACCACAGGGCGGATGAGCAGTTCTTC. Translating it yields CASSDHRADEQFF.

This clonotype was recorded many times. The V call is TRBV6-5, the J call TRBJ1-2; the D gene is possibly TRBD1 (6 bases). Trimming stripped 0 bases from V and 2 bases from J, with 16 bases between. CDR1 is MNHEY, CDR2 SVGAGI, per germline. The CDR3 has 17 amino acids. The DNA for the CDR3 is TGTGCCAGCAGTTACTCGAAAACGAGGGGGGTGAACTATGGCTACACCTTC. Protein sequence: CASSYSKTRGVNYGYTF.

CDR3 in DNA: TGTGCCAGCAGCTCCGCGGAGGAGCAGTACTTC. Translating it yields CASSSAEEQYF. The gene calls are TRBV11-2 and TRBJ2-7; no firm D call. CDR1 and CDR2 (germline): SGHAT, FQNNGV. V lost 4 bases and J 7 bases, leaving 8 bases between the germline ends. The CDR3 loop spans 11 amino acids.

This clonotype came up a few times. In DNA, the CDR3 is TGTGCCAGCAGCCGGCGGGGCAAAACTGGAAACACCATATATTTT. Encoded protein: CASSRRGKTGNTIYF. V is TRBV7-2 and J is TRBJ1-3; D possibly corresponds to TRBD1 (5 bases). This CDR3 has 15 residues. Trimming took off 5 bases at V and 2 bases at J, with 13 bases between the two ends. Germline V gene sequence: CDR1 SGHTA, CDR2 FQGNSA.

This clonotype was recorded at least ten times. The gene calls are TRBV29-1 and TRBJ2-3; D may be TRBD2 (5 bases). Trimming cost V 2 bases and J 6 bases, with 12 bases left between them. This CDR3 spans 13 amino acids. The germline V gene has CDR1 SQVTM and CDR2 ANQGSEA. This CDR3 is CSVEQDSRDTQYF. CDR3 coding DNA: TGCAGCGTTGAACAGGACTCCCGGGATACGCAGTATTTT.

This clonotype was seen at least ten times. V is TRBV5-1 and J is TRBJ1-1, with a possible D match to TRBD1 (6 bases). Trimming shortened V by 4 bases and J by 7 bases, and 17 bases separated the two germline ends. CDR1 SGHRS and CDR2 YFSETQ come from the germline V gene. This CDR3 has 14 amino acids. The chain's CDR3 is CASSLRLQGLEAFF. The DNA for the CDR3 is TGCGCCAGCAGCCTAAGATTACAGGGCCTTGAAGCTTTCTTT.

In the case of this clonotype: A read error is possible here, since a much larger clone lies one base away. The chain joins TRBV20-1 to TRBJ1-2, with D possibly being TRBD1 (6 bases). This CDR3 has 15 residues. V gave up 1 base and J gave up 3 bases, with 15 bases separating them. Looked up from germline, CDR1 is DFQATT and CDR2 is SNEGSKA (reference sequence). DNA for the CDR3: TGCAGTGCTAGAGGATACAGGGACTCCCACTATGGCTACACCTTC. Amino acids: CSARGYRDSHYGYTF.

In its sample, this clonotype was seen a few times. The chain carries TRBV7-9 and TRBJ2-7, with 7 nucleotides matching TRBD2. With 2 bases clipped from V and 0 bases from J, the junction kept 10 bases outside the gene matches. Germline V gene lookup returns CDR1 SEHNR and CDR2 FQNEAQ (reference sequence). CDR3 length: 17 amino acids. CDR3 sequence: CASSLSLGGSSSYEQYF. In DNA form, the CDR3 reads TGTGCCAGCAGCTTATCTTTGGGCGGGAGCAGCTCCTACGAGCAGTACTTC.

This clonotype was seen repeatedly, ten times or more. The rearrangement links TRBV12-3 or TRBV12-4 to TRBJ2-2; 7 positions agree with TRBD1. The CDR3 totals 15 residues. The J segment lost 1 base and the V segment lost 6 bases, leaving 5 bases of the junction unmatched. CDR3 loop: CASSPRTGNTGELFF. In DNA form, the CDR3 reads TGTGCCAGCAGCCCCCGGACAGGGAACACCGGGGAGCTGTTTTTT.

This clonotype has only a few counts. The chain employs TRBV29-1 and TRBJ1-1; D gene ambiguous. The CDR3 length is 11 residues. The germline V and J ends were trimmed by 6 bases and 3 bases, with 8 bases remaining between them. Germline V gives CDR1 SQVTM, CDR2 ANQGSEA. The CDR3 DNA sequence: TGCAGCGTCTTAGGGTACACTGAAGCTTTCTTT. Its protein product is CSVLGYTEAFF.

This clonotype was found many times. The CDR3 protein is CASRLGQRSDTQYF. CDR3 nucleotide sequence: TGTGCCAGCAGGCTGGGACAGCGATCAGATACGCAGTATTTT. The genes are TRBV7-2 and TRBJ2-3; 7 bases agree with TRBD1. The CDR3 is 14 amino acids. Unmatched junction bases numbered 7, after V lost 6 bases and J lost 4 bases. CDR1 is SGHTA and CDR2 is FQGNSA in the germline V gene. The complete variable domain, with remaining parts taken from reference TRBV7-2 and TRBJ2-3, reads GAGVSQSPSNKVTEKGKDVELRCDPISGHTALYWYRQSLGQGLEFLIYFQGNSAPDKSGLPSDRFSAERTGGSVSTLTIQRTQQEDSAVYLCASRLGQRSDTQYFGPGTRLTVL.

This clonotype was seen repeatedly, ten times or more. The CDR3 DNA reads as TGCAGTGCTAGGTCTAGCGGTAACACAGATACGCAGTATTTT. Amino acids: CSARSSGNTDTQYF. The rearrangement links TRBV20-1 to TRBJ2-3; TRBD2 matches 7 bases. The CDR3 has 14 residues. The V segment lost 3 bases and the J segment 2 bases; nucleotides outside the gene matches: 5. CDR1 and CDR2 (germline): DFQATT, SNEGSKA (reference sequence).

This clonotype showed up many times. The rearrangement uses TRBV29-1 and TRBJ2-5, with 12 bases fitting TRBD2. This CDR3 is 14 amino acids long. CDR1 and CDR2 from the germline V gene are SQVTM and ANQGSEA. Unmatched junction bases numbered 4, after V lost 6 bases and J lost 2 bases. The DNA for the CDR3 is TGCAGCGTCGTTACTAGCGGGGGGCAAGAGACCCAGTACTTC. Protein sequence: CSVVTSGGQETQYF.

This clonotype has at least ten counts. The gene calls are TRBV19 and TRBJ2-1; D might be TRBD1 or TRBD2, each matching 5 bases. V was pared by 7 bases and J by 7 bases, with 23 bases between. CDR1 is LNHDA, CDR2 SQIVND, per germline (reference sequence). The CDR3 extends over 16 amino acids. The CDR3 here is CASMGTAFKPKNEQFF. Written as DNA, the CDR3 is TGTGCCAGTATGGGGACGGCGTTCAAGCCGAAAAATGAGCAGTTCTTC.

This clonotype was found many times. The J gene is TRBJ1-4, the V gene TRBV18; 7 bases map to TRBD1. Germline V gene sequence: CDR1 KGHSH, CDR2 LQKENI. This CDR3 is built from 14 residues. Trimming removed 3 bases from V and 7 bases from J; junction bases left unmatched: 5. The CDR3 region has the DNA TGTGCCAGCTCACCCGGGACAGCGACTGAAAAACTGTTTTTT. Protein sequence: CASSPGTATEKLFF.

The V call is TRBV30, the J call TRBJ1-6, with 7 bases that match TRBD1. V shed 5 bases and J 7 bases; nucleotides not matched to a gene: 11. The CDR3 has 15 residues. Germline V lookup: CDR1 GTSNPN, CDR2 SVGIG (reference sequence). As DNA, the CDR3 is TGTGCCTGGGTCCCGGGACAGAACCGGAATTCACCCCTCCACTTT. This gives the protein CAWVPGQNRNSPLHF.

The table lists this clonotype with a few counts. The chain has TRBV7-3 and TRBJ2-7; TRBD2 aligns across 8 bases. The germline CDR1 and CDR2 sequences are SGHTA and FQGTGA. V dropped 6 bases and J dropped 6; count of bases not matched to a gene: 10. CDR3 size: 14 residues. CDR3 in DNA: TGTGCCAGCAGACGGGGAGCGGGAGTAGGCGAGCAGTACTTC. Translating it yields CASRRGAGVGEQYF.

This chain connects TRBV20-1 to TRBJ1-4; 11 positions agree with TRBD1. Germline CDR1 DFQATT, CDR2 SNEGSKA (reference sequence). The CDR3 is 14 amino acids. V gave up 8 bases and J gave up 10 bases; unmatched junction bases: 12. The DNA of the CDR3 is TGCAGTTCACCCTTTGGGACAGGGGGGGGAAAACTGTTTTTT. Amino acid sequence: CSSPFGTGGGKLFF.

This sequence joins TRBV28 and TRBJ2-3, with TRBD2 matching over 9 bases. Losses at the gene ends were 2 bases for V and 2 bases for J; bases not matched to a gene: 5. Germline CDR1 MDHEN, CDR2 SYDVKM. CDR3 length equals 16 residues. For the CDR3, the DNA is TGTGCCAGCAGTTTAGGAGCTAGCGGGGACACAGATACGCAGTATTTT. Translation: CASSLGASGDTDTQYF.

This clonotype showed up just a few times. The V call is TRBV12-3 or TRBV12-4, the J call TRBJ2-3, with 7 bases identical to TRBD1. This CDR3 has 12 amino acids. Unmatched junction bases numbered 2, after V lost 7 bases and J lost 4 bases. CDR3 DNA: TGTGCCAGCACCACAGGGGCAGATACGCAGTATTTT. Amino acids: CASTTGADTQYF.